The 7 T cell receptor beta chains listed next were all sequenced from one sample in a study of blood T cell repertoires in COVID-19. The table came from immunoSEQ multiplex PCR; TCRdb's copy has only in-frame clones and leaves some out. This table holds about 300,000 clones, about 86% found once. Sequenced material: peripheral blood. The receptors originated from a woman in her fifties or sixties with acute or convalescent COVID-19.

The chain joins TRBV2 to TRBJ1-4, with D possibly being TRBD1 (6 bases). Trimming removed 4 bases at V and 3 bases at J, with 6 bases between. Looked up from germline, CDR1 is SNHLY and CDR2 is FYNNEI. This CDR3 region has 13 residues. In nucleotides, the CDR3 is TGTGCCAGCAGTGGGACAGCTAATGAAAAACTGTTTTTT. Its protein is CASSGTANEKLFF.

The chain employs TRBV9 and TRBJ2-5, with D possibly being TRBD2 (6 bases). The CDR3 covers 15 residues. Germline V gene data show CDR1 as SGDLS and CDR2 as YYNGEE. V lost 0 bases, J lost 1 base, and 10 bases lay in between. The CDR3 region has the DNA TGTGCCAGCAGCGTAGGACTAGACCTCCAAGAGACCCAGTACTTC. Encoded protein: CASSVGLDLQETQYF.

The chain combines TRBV6-5 with TRBJ2-1, with a weak D call TRBD1 (8 bases). V lost 7 bases and J lost 0, with 13 bases in between. The germline V gene has CDR1 MNHEY and CDR2 SVGAGI. This CDR3 contains 15 residues. Here the CDR3 DNA reads TGTGCCAGCAAGCGGGACAGGAGCTCCTACAATGAGCAGTTCTTC. Amino acids: CASKRDRSSYNEQFF.

This chain connects TRBV4-1 to TRBJ1-2; 7 nucleotides line up with TRBD1. The V gene's germline CDR1 is MGHRA and CDR2 YSYEKL. This CDR3 spans 16 amino acids. V dropped 3 bases and J dropped 4; count of bases not matched to a gene: 11. For the CDR3, the DNA is TGCGCCAGCAGCCATCCCCTCGGACAGGAGGGCTATGGCTACACCTTC. This encodes CASSHPLGQEGYGYTF.

The sample holds a few counts of this clone. Other DNA sequences in the sample encode the same CDR3. The gene calls are TRBV4-2 and TRBJ2-7; 8 nucleotides align to TRBD1. The V gene's germline CDR1 is LGHNA and CDR2 YNFKEQ. The CDR3 spans 14 residues. J lost 4 bases, V lost 1 base, and 3 bases had no gene match. CDR3 loop: CASSQGQGAYEQYF. The CDR3 DNA reads as TGTGCCAGCAGCCAAGGCCAGGGGGCGTACGAGCAGTACTTC.

Of note for this clone: An end of the junction does not agree with germline; a read error may underlie this. This chain links TRBV7-9 with TRBJ2-1, with 7 bases fitting TRBD1. Germline CDR1 and CDR2: SEHNR and FQNEAQ (reference sequence). The CDR3 covers 16 residues. The CDR3 nucleotides read TGTGCCAGCAGGTTAGGGGGCGGCAGCTCCTACAATGAGCAGTTCTTC. Its translation: CASRLGGGSSYNEQFF.

This chain joins TRBV6-5 and TRBJ1-5; tentative D call: TRBD1 (6 bases). V lost 5 bases and J lost 0, with 11 bases in between. This CDR3 has 15 amino acids. Germline CDR1 and CDR2: MNHEY and SVGAGI. The CDR3 protein is CASSLQGNSNQPQHF. The DNA for the CDR3 is TGTGCCAGCAGTCTACAGGGTAATAGCAATCAGCCCCAGCATTTT.